This T cell receptor beta chain was identified in a study of blood T cell repertoires in COVID-19. Study details: PBMCs, B-cell-depleted T cells, or T cells were the source of the cDNA or gDNA that made up the material.

Germline trimming cut 3 bases from V and 0 bases from J; bases unmatched to any gene: 4. The CDR3 totals 15 residues. Germline V gene sequence: CDR1 SGHNT, CDR2 YYREEE (reference sequence). Original processing methods: Nucleated cell number was recorded as an estimate derived from reference gene primer amplification. The protocol was immunoSEQ multiplex PCR, while the TCRdb copy is restricted to in-frame clones and leaves out a portion. The V and J calls and clone size are taken from that table; D and trimming were inferred from the DNA. The table has tens of thousands of clones, around 90% seen once.

The sequence came from a man in his sixties with acute or convalescent COVID-19. Sample: peripheral blood. The chain has TRBV5-4 and TRBJ2-7, with 9 positions matching TRBD2. CDR3 DNA sequence: TGTGCCAGCAGCTCCCTAGCGGGGAGCTCCTACGAGCAGTACTTC. Encoded protein: CASSSLAGSSYEQYF.